The 7 T cell receptor beta chains reported below all come from one sample, sequenced in a study of synovial regulatory T cells in juvenile arthritis. TCRdb keeps only in-frame clones here, not all; method: immunoSEQ multiplex PCR. The sample totals around 8,000 clones. Source material: Treg cells from blood. Subset described: remaining (HLA-DR-negative) circulating blood Treg cells. These receptors were taken from a donor younger than 30 with juvenile idiopathic arthritis.

The chain uses TRBV5-1 and TRBJ2-5; TCRdb proposes TRBD1, but this gene call is untestable without DNA. The CDR3 extends over 14 amino acids. The DNA sequence is not available. CDR1 and CDR2 from the germline V gene are SGHRS and YFSETQ. The CDR3 sequence is CASSGTGGQETQYF.

V and J are TRBV2 and TRBJ1-3; TCRdb designates TRBD1, a call that cannot be tested without DNA. Germline CDR1 and CDR2: SNHLY and FYNNEI. The CDR3 has 15 residues. The entry carries no DNA sequence. The CDR3 sequence: CASSRVDTAGNTIYF.

This clone counts as medium-sized (0.01 to 0.1%) by frequency. This chain uses TRBV5-8 with TRBJ2-5; TCRdb lists TRBD2, though no DNA is available to test this call. The CDR3 is 15 amino acids. No DNA is listed. Germline V gene data show CDR1 as SGHTS and CDR2 as YDEGEE. CDR3 amino acids: CASSLGRRAGETQYF.

Here the CDR3 reads CASRRLAGDYKETQYF. This chain connects TRBV11-2 to TRBJ2-5; with no DNA, the TCRdb D assignment of TRBD2 cannot be verified. The germline gives CDR1 SGHAT, CDR2 FQNNGV. This CDR3 region has 16 residues. The nucleotide record is missing.

J is TRBJ2-5 and V is TRBV10-3; absent DNA, TCRdb's TRBD2 call cannot be checked. Per the germline V gene, CDR1 is ENHRY and CDR2 is SYGVKD. This CDR3 is built from 19 residues. A DNA sequence was not provided. The CDR3 protein is CAISPGTSGGGRGGETQYF.

The chain couples TRBV5-1 to TRBJ1-1. CDR3 length: 15 amino acids. No DNA is recorded. From germline, CDR1 is SGHRS and CDR2 YFSETQ. The CDR3 region is CASSSRGGYNTEAFF.

The chain is built from TRBV14 and TRBJ2-3; TCRdb picks TRBD2, but there is no DNA to check that call. CDR1 SGHDN and CDR2 FVKESK come from the germline V gene. The CDR3 is 13 residues long. DNA is not on record. CDR3 in amino acids: CASSLGGADTQYF.